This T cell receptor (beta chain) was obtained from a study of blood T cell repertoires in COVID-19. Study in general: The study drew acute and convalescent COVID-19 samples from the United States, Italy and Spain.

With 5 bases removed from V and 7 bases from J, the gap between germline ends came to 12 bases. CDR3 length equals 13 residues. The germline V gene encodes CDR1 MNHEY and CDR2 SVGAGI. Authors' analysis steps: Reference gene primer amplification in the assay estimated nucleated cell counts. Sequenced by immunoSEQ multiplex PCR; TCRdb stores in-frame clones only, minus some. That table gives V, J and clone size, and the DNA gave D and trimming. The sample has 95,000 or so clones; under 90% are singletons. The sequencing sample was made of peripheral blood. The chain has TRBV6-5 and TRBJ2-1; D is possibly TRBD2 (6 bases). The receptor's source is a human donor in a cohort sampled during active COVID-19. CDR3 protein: CASSPSGGNEQFF. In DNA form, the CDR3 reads TGTGCCAGCAGTCCGTCTGGAGGGAATGAGCAGTTCTTC.